Listed below are T cell receptor beta chains from one sample, sequenced in a study of OX40 agonist ivuxolimab in advanced cancers. Generated by immunoSEQ multiplex PCR, the TCRdb table keeps only in-frame clones and is missing some. The sample includes about 60,000 clones, roughly nine tenths of them seen just once. The specimen comprised CD4+ or CD8+ T cells sorted from blood, sampled in a trial of the OX40 agonist ivuxolimab. The receptors derive from an adult with an advanced solid tumor such as melanoma, head and neck, liver or kidney cancer. Both conserved end residues are part of each CDR3. A D gene is named only where the DNA matches it firmly. A clone size is listed for some rows: how often the clone was seen (once, few, many), or a class if it is expanded.

j_gene,d_gene,abundance,v_gene,CDR3nt,CDR3aa
TRBJ1-1,.,.,TRBV19,TGTGCCAGTAGTATAGGACTCACTGAAGCTTTCTTT,CASSIGLTEAFF
TRBJ1-1,TRBD1,.,TRBV2,TGTGCCAGCAGTGCCCCGGGACAGGTAAAGTCTGAAGCTTTCTTT,CASSAPGQVKSEAFF
TRBJ2-1,.,.,TRBV7-7,TGTGCCAGCAGCTTTTCACAGACGATCTACAATGAGCAGTTCTTC,CASSFSQTIYNEQFF
TRBJ2-1,.,.,TRBV27,TGTGCCAGCAGAACAGGGCTGGTCAATGAGCAGTTCTTC,CASRTGLVNEQFF
TRBJ1-1,.,.,TRBV28,TGTGCCAGCAGTCCCATGGACAGTTACACTGAAGCTTTCTTT,CASSPMDSYTEAFF
TRBJ2-2,.,.,TRBV4-3,TGCGCCAGCAGCCGTATTCTGGCAGGGCCCACCGGGGAGCTGTTTTTT,CASSRILAGPTGELFF
TRBJ2-3,TRBD2,.,TRBV28,TGTGCCAGCAGTTTACTTGCGGGAGTAACAGATACGCAGTATTTT,CASSLLAGVTDTQYF
TRBJ2-3,.,.,TRBV28,TGTGCCAGCAGTTTATACGGGACGCGAAGCACAGATACGCAGTATTTT,CASSLYGTRSTDTQYF
TRBJ2-7,TRBD2,.,TRBV29-1,TGCAGCGTTGAAATTCAGGGACTAGCGTATACCTACGAGCAGTACTTC,CSVEIQGLAYTYEQYF
TRBJ2-3,.,.,TRBV6-6,TGTGCCAGCACGCTCAGTTCGGCGGGAGATACGCAGTATTTT,CASTLSSAGDTQYF
TRBJ1-2,.,.,TRBV19,TGTGCCAGTAGCCTTCCGGACCACTATGGCTACACCTTC,CASSLPDHYGYTF
TRBJ2-7,TRBD1,.,TRBV13,TGTGCCAGCAGCTTAGGCCAGGGGGAACAGTACTTC,CASSLGQGEQYF
TRBJ2-7,TRBD2,once,TRBV2,TGTGCCAGCGGGGCCAGAGGCCGGACTAGCGGGAGGGCCTCCTACGAGCAGTACTTC,CASGARGRTSGRASYEQYF
TRBJ2-7,.,.,TRBV5-4,TGTGCCAGCAGCCCCCTGGACGGGAGCGGGCAGTACTTC,CASSPLDGSGQYF
TRBJ2-3,.,.,TRBV6-5,TGTGCCAGCAGTTCCCCCCCCACAGATACGCAGTATTTT,CASSSPPTDTQYF
TRBJ1-1,.,.,TRBV5-4,TGTGCCAGCAGCTTGGAAGGGACGAACACTGAAGCTTTCTTT,CASSLEGTNTEAFF
TRBJ2-5,TRBD2,once,TRBV2,TGTGCCAGCAGTGGCAGCGGGAGGGGAGAGACCCAGTACTTC,CASSGSGRGETQYF
TRBJ2-3,.,.,TRBV6-1,TGTGCCAGCAGTACAGGGACTTTCACAGATACGCAGTATTTT,CASSTGTFTDTQYF
TRBJ1-2,.,.,TRBV27,TGTGCCAGCAAGGGCGCGGCAGGCGGATCTTATGGCTACACCTTC,CASKGAAGGSYGYTF
TRBJ2-7,.,.,TRBV11-1,TGTGCCAGCAGCTGGGGGGTTTCCTACGAGCAGTACTTC,CASSWGVSYEQYF
TRBJ1-4,.,.,TRBV7-9,TGTGCCAGCAGCTTCGGATCGGAGATGCTGTTTTTT,CASSFGSEMLFF
TRBJ1-2,.,.,TRBV4-1,TGCGCCAGCAGCGAGCCAGGAGTCTATGGCTACACCTTC,CASSEPGVYGYTF
TRBJ2-1,.,few,TRBV5-1,TGCGCCAGCAGCTCCGGATCAGGAACGGAGCAGTTCTTC,CASSSGSGTEQFF
TRBJ1-4,.,.,TRBV7-6,TGTGCCAGCAGCCCAGATCTCGCTAATGAAAAACTGTTTTTT,CASSPDLANEKLFF
TRBJ1-2,.,.,TRBV4-2,TGTGCCAGCAGCCTCACCAAATGGAACTATGGCTACACCTTC,CASSLTKWNYGYTF
TRBJ2-5,TRBD2,.,TRBV25-1,TGTGCCAGCAGGGTAGGGACTAGCGGGAGAGAAAAAGAGACCCAGTACTTC,CASRVGTSGREKETQYF
TRBJ2-2,TRBD2,.,TRBV19,TGTGCCAGTACCCTGGGACTAGCGGGAACCACCGGGGAGCTGTTTTTT,CASTLGLAGTTGELFF
TRBJ1-2,.,few,TRBV27,TGTGCCAGCAGTCTCAGCAGGGCCCTCAACTATGGCTACACCTTC,CASSLSRALNYGYTF